This TCR beta chain was retrieved from a study of pediatric ulcerative colitis. CDR3 size: 13 residues. The germline V gene encodes CDR1 SGHTA and CDR2 FQGTGA. V lost 1 base, J lost 13 bases, and 13 bases lay in between. The assay was run at survey level. Profiling relied on immunoSEQ multiplex PCR, and the TCRdb table lists in-frame clones only, not all of them. The sample records some 60,000 clones, 77% being singletons. Study conclusions and caveats: Ulcerative colitis patients shared more blood-rectal clones than controls. All ulcerative colitis patients, but no controls, carried a couple of rectal clonotypes.

As to this clone: Its antigen is still unknown.

This rearrangement joins TRBV7-3 to TRBJ2-2; maybe TRBD1 (5 bases). The sample taken for sequencing was blood. This TCR was recovered from a boy between 5 and 17 years old with moderate ulcerative colitis. CDR3 DNA sequence: TGTGCCAGCAGCTTAATCTGGCAGGGCGGGCTGTTTTTT. Protein product: CASSLIWQGGLFF. Looking up the rest from reference TRBV7-3 and TRBJ2-2 gives the full variable domain: GAGVSQTPSNKVTEKGKYVELRCDPISGHTALYWYRQSLGQGPEFLIYFQGTGAADDSGLPNDRFFAVRPEGSVSTLKIQRTERGDSAVYLCASSLIWQGGLFFGEGSRLTVL.